The sequence of this T cell receptor beta chain was determined in a study of blood T cell repertoires in COVID-19. Some clones are missing from TCRdb's copy, which holds only in-frame ones; the method was immunoSEQ multiplex PCR. The data show 250,000 or so clones, approximately 84% seen once. This CDR3 has 12 residues. The V gene's germline CDR1 is SGHRS and CDR2 YFSETQ. V lost 4 bases and J 7 bases, leaving 11 bases between the germline ends. Sample: PBMCs or T cells enriched from blood (not recorded which). The clonotype originates from a man in his forties or fifties who had recovered from COVID-19. The chain carries TRBV5-1 and TRBJ1-2; possibly TRBD1 for D (6 bases). The CDR3 nucleotides are TGCGCCAGCAGCCCTGACAGGAGTGGCTACACCTTC. Translated, it gives CASSPDRSGYTF.